A single sample gave rise to the 6 T cell receptor beta chains below, sequenced in a study of cytomegalovirus exposure and HLA in healthy donors. Primers included in the PCR were 60 Vbeta and 13 Jbeta primers. Clones were sequenced by immunoSEQ multiplex PCR, and TCRdb holds only the in-frame ones, with some missing. The sample lists around 98,000 clones; more than 70% were seen once. What was sequenced was PBMCs. Receptors were obtained from a woman aged 40 to 50 in good health and CMV-seronegative.

V usage is TRBV6-1 and J usage is TRBJ1-2; D call uncertain. Germline CDR1 is MNHNS and CDR2 is SASEGT. The CDR3 runs to 11 residues. This chain's CDR3 is CVLSPNYGYTF. In nucleotides, the CDR3 is TGTGTCCTTTCCCCTAACTATGGCTACACCTTC.

The rearrangement joins TRBV15 to TRBJ1-2; TRBD1 is a possible D gene (5 bases). The CDR3 runs to 15 residues. V gave up 0 bases and J gave up 2 bases, with 10 bases separating them. Germline CDR1 LNHNV, CDR2 YYDKDF (reference sequence). The chain's CDR3 is CATSRDLEGNYGYTF. As DNA, the CDR3 is TGTGCCACCAGCAGAGATCTGGAGGGGAACTATGGCTACACCTTC.

CDR3 DNA sequence: TGTGCCAGCAAGGGACAGGGGGTGAACACCATATATTTT. The encoded protein is CASKGQGVNTIYF. The chain couples TRBV25-1 to TRBJ1-3, with TRBD1 matching over 11 bases. The CDR3 runs to 13 residues. CDR1 and CDR2 from the germline V gene are MGHDK and SYGVNS. V lost 7 bases, J lost 7 bases, and 3 bases stayed unmatched. Supplemented by reference TRBV25-1 and TRBJ1-3, the full variable domain reads EADIYQTPRYLVIGTGKKITLECSQTMGHDKMYWYQQDPGMELHLIHYSYGVNSTEKGDLSSESTVSRIRTEHFPLTLESARPSHTSQYLCASKGQGVNTIYFGEGSWLTVV.

V usage is TRBV15 and J usage is TRBJ1-2, with TRBD1 identical over 8 bases. Germline-derived CDR1 and CDR2 are LNHNV and YYDKDF (reference sequence). V dropped 2 bases and J dropped 8; count of bases not matched to a gene: 10. The CDR3 is 15 residues long. CDR3 in DNA: TGTGCCACCAGCAGAACCGGGACAGGCCCCGACGGCTACACCTTC. Protein product: CATSRTGTGPDGYTF.

The chain carries TRBV30 and TRBJ2-1; no firm D call. This CDR3 contains 12 residues. V was pared by 0 bases and J by 10 bases, with 10 bases between. CDR1 and CDR2 from the germline V gene are GTSNPN and SVGIG (reference sequence). The CDR3 sequence: CAWSVFWAEQFF. CDR3 nucleotides: TGTGCCTGGAGTGTATTCTGGGCGGAGCAGTTCTTC.

V usage is TRBV15 and J usage is TRBJ1-1, with 7 positions matching TRBD1. V shed 8 bases, J shed 4 bases, and the junction held 13 bases outside the gene matches. The CDR3 totals 15 residues. CDR1 is LNHNV and CDR2 is YYDKDF in the germline V gene (reference sequence). CDR3 loop: CATGPRGGLFTEAFF. CDR3 nucleotides: TGTGCCACCGGCCCGCGAGGGGGCCTTTTCACTGAAGCTTTCTTT.